The text below deals with one T cell receptor (beta chain). Its antigen remains unknown. These data originate in a study of blood T cells in healthy people across ages. From germline, CDR1 is MNHEY and CDR2 SMNVEV (reference sequence). CDR3 length: 15 amino acids. V dropped 4 bases and J dropped 0 bases, with 10 bases sitting between them. Overall study results and limits: The long-lived group displayed more naive CD4+ cells, plus higher diversity, than the aged donors did. Measured against age, TCR beta diversity per million T cells decreased in a roughly linear manner.

The second PCR ran about 6 to 12 cycles with a sample-barcoded 5' primer and J-beta primers. TCRdb reanalysed the 5' RACE reads using MiXCR and keeps one entry per CDR3 protein. The table shows about 800,000 distinct CDR3 sequences, with 35% to 60% occurring only once. Material: blood. The chain couples TRBV27 to TRBJ1-5; no reliable D call. The receptor's source is a man older than 75 in good health. The CDR3 sequence: CASSSDWNSNQPQHF. The CDR3 coding sequence is TGTGCCAGCAGTTCTGACTGGAATAGCAATCAGCCCCAGCATTTT.